The T cell receptor beta chain described here comes from a study of siplizumab effects on memory and regulatory T cells. Findings and limits, study-wide: Proliferating Tregs' suppressive function in siplizumab cultures went unconfirmed.

Some 100,000 TCR templates per sample were assayed. Measured with immunoSEQ multiplex PCR; TCRdb has only the in-frame clones, and not every one. The top ten hold about 1.1% of the sample, which has 97,000 or so clones, approximately 90% seen once. As concerns this clone: What it recognizes is unknown.

Trimming pared 6 bases from V and 4 bases from J, leaving 7 bases between. The CDR3 covers 12 residues. Looked up from germline, CDR1 is MDHEN and CDR2 is SYDVKM. The TCR originated in a human donor in good health. This sequence joins TRBV28 and TRBJ1-5; D ambiguous. Sequencing used CD4+ T cells sorted from blood. Here the CDR3 DNA reads TGTGCCAGCAGGGTCTCGAATCAGCCCCAGCATTTT. Amino acids: CASRVSNQPQHF.